These 5 T cell receptor beta chains share one sample of origin, sequenced in a study of graft-versus-host responses after intestinal transplantation. Repertoires were generated with immunoSEQ multiplex PCR, while TCRdb's copy carries only in-frame clones and drops some. The sample has roughly 9,400 clones; over 25% are singletons. Sample: alloreactive CD4+ T cells from a mixed lymphocyte reaction culture, taken before intestinal transplant. The subset is: CFSE-low proliferating T cells sorted from approximately 6-day pre-transplant mixed lymphocyte reaction (GvH or HvG direction). These receptors were collected from a human patient who received an intestinal transplant.

CDR3 residues: CASRGATGGSYEQYF. The CDR3 DNA sequence: TGTGCCAGCAGGGGGGCGACAGGGGGCTCCTACGAGCAGTACTTC. The J gene is TRBJ2-7, the V gene TRBV6-5; TRBD1 aligns across 9 bases. Germline V gives CDR1 MNHEY, CDR2 SVGAGI. Trimming cost V 6 bases and J 0 bases; bases outside gene matches: 6. This CDR3 has 15 amino acids.

In its sample, this clone was seen a few times. This chain joins TRBV6-1 and TRBJ2-3, with no clear D. Germline values: CDR1 MNHNS, CDR2 SASEGT. Deletions cut 8 bases from V and 2 bases from J, with 5 bases between. The CDR3 runs to 11 residues. The chain's CDR3 is CASPNTDTQYF. In nucleotides, the CDR3 is TGTGCCAGCCCCAACACAGATACGCAGTATTTT.

The chain combines TRBV5-1 with TRBJ2-5, with D uncertain. V was trimmed by 2 bases and J by 3 bases, leaving 14 bases between them. The germline CDR1 and CDR2 sequences are SGHRS and YFSETQ. The CDR3 sequence is 15 residues long. DNA for the CDR3: TGCGCCAGCAGCTTAGTGGCAACCTCCAAAGAGACCCAGTACTTC. Protein product: CASSLVATSKETQYF.

This clone came up once. V is TRBV21-1 and J is TRBJ1-6; the tabulated D call, TRBD1, remains unverified against the DNA. TRBV21-1 is classified as a pseudogene. The CDR3 extends over 15 amino acids. The CDR3 sequence: CASSPLGRGVSPLHF. Here the CDR3 DNA reads TGTGCCAGCAGCCCTCTCGGCAGGGGGGTGTCACCCCTCCACTTT.

V and J are TRBV5-1 and TRBJ2-7; D uncertain. V lost 2 bases and J 2 bases, leaving 8 bases between the germline ends. From germline, CDR1 is SGHRS and CDR2 YFSETQ. This CDR3 is built from 13 residues. CDR3 region: CASSFAGTYEQYF. CDR3 nucleotides: TGCGCCAGCAGCTTCGCAGGTACCTACGAGCAGTACTTC.